This paragraph covers one TCR beta chain sequence. There is no known antigen for this receptor. It has no much larger one-base neighbor in the sample; base qualities were not kept. The sample originates from a study of blood T cell repertoires in COVID-19 (dated by TCRdb to the early 2020s). About the study as a whole: Samples from collaborators originated in the United States, Italy and Spain and spanned both the acute and convalescent phases of COVID-19. Nearly every sample came with metadata listing a de-identified subject ID, COVID-19 status, age in years and sex. Subjects who had been exposed to COVID-19, were actively infected with it, or had recovered from it provided the deeply sampled blood TCRbeta repertoires that made up the dataset. The prospective study material was composed of cDNA or gDNA derived from T cells, B-cell-depleted T cells, or PBMCs. Where available, HLA class I and class II types were obtained from metadata supplied by the sample provider rather than from assay-based typing. A freely available public database, intended as a resource for researchers studying the immune response to SARS-CoV-2, is where the repertoires were released. Samples came from the ongoing ImmuneRACE study (first 160 participants) plus 1,254 subjects from 6 global collaborators.

TCRbeta CDR3 regions were amplified from genomic DNA by means of the immunoSEQ Assay, a bias-controlled multiplex PCR. The authors processed their data as follows. Within the assay, amplification of reference gene primers was used to estimate how many nucleated cells each sample contained. Sequence reads were collapsed and filtered to measure the absolute abundance of every unique TCRbeta CDR3 rearrangement. For each sample, productive Simpson clonality was calculated as the square root of Simpson's diversity index over productive rearrangements. This is the immuneACCESS table as TCRdb keeps it, with only in-frame sequences that have V and J called. A part of the clones is gone; compared with another copy, unresolved V genes explain less than half, and the rest is unexplained. For V, J and clone size, that table is used; D and trimming come from the DNA. The sample contains about 440,000 clones, around 90% of them found a single time. The ten largest clones add up to less than 0.75% of the sample.

Broad study findings and their caveats: Clinical and demographic metadata were provided uncurated, with the amount varying by source and participant.

Participants in the prospective study were enrolled through a virtual design, were aged roughly 18 to 100 years, and lived in roughly 25 United States geographic areas. In the prospective study, participants were assigned to cohorts based on the clinical history participants reported in a screening survey and a study questionnaire. ImmuneRACE Cohort 3 recovered participants were defined by two consecutive negative NP/OP PCR tests, healthcare professional clearance, or symptom resolution. Mobile phlebotomists in the prospective study collected whole blood, serum and a nasopharyngeal or oropharyngeal swab from every participant. Participants in the prospective study had the option to provide additional blood draws and questionnaires over a 2-month period. Before DNA extraction, blood samples from the prospective study were shipped at room temperature or frozen. The CDR3 covers 15 residues, taking in both the cysteine and the phenylalanine. Here the CDR3 DNA is all that survives: 45 bases in frame from base 1. The germline ends are 14 bases apart after V is trimmed by 4 bases and J by 2 bases. Via the germline V gene (reference sequence), CDR1 is LGHDT and CDR2 YNNKEL.

The rearrangement joined TRBV3-1 (or the pseudogene TRBV3-2) to TRBJ1-1, with a tentative D gene TRBD1 over 6 matching bases. Input material: PBMCs or T cells enriched from blood (not recorded which). This TCR derives from a man aged 18 to 35 who had recovered from COVID-19. The CDR3 corresponds to CASSRNRDINTEAFF. The nucleotide sequence reads TGTGCCAGCAGCCGAAACCGGGACATCAACACTGAAGCTTTCTTT.